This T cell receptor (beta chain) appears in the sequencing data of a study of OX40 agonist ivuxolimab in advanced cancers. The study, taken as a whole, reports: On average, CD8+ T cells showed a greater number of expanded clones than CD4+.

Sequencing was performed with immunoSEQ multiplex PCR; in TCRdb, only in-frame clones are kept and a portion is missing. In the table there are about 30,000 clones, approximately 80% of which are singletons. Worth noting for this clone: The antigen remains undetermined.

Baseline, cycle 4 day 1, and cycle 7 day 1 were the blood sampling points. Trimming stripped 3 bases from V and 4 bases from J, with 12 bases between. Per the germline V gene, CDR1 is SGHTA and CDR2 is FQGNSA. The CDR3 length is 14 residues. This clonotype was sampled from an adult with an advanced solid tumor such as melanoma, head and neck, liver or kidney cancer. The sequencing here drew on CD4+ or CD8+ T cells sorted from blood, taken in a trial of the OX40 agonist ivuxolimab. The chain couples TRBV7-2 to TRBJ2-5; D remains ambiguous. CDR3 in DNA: TGTGCCAGCAGCTTCGTGGGTTTTGGAGAGACCCAGTACTTC. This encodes CASSFVGFGETQYF.